This T cell receptor (beta chain) was identified in a study of shared clonotypes between healthy human individuals. Turning to the study itself: The people who gave samples were two women and a few men aged 18 to 49.

Sequencing was performed with immunoSEQ multiplex PCR; in TCRdb, only in-frame clones are kept and a portion is missing. The sample has some 2,000,000 clones; 90% to 95% are singletons. The V gene's germline CDR1 is LNHDA and CDR2 SQIVND (reference sequence). CDR3 length: 14 amino acids. V lost 2 bases and J 12 bases, leaving 16 bases between the germline ends. This receptor was identified in a man between 18 and 29 years old in good health. The rearrangement joins TRBV19 to TRBJ1-4; possible D gene TRBD1, 5 bases. Sequencing input: naive CD4+ T cells sorted from blood. Subset given: CD45RA+ positively selected. The DNA of the CDR3 is TGTGCCAGTAGTATACTAGGCACCGCGGGGGAACTGTTTTTT. Amino acid sequence: CASSILGTAGELFF.